This T cell receptor (beta chain) emerged from a study of brain T cells in children with intractable seizures. This CDR3 region has 15 residues. In germline, CDR1 is SGHTS, CDR2 YDEGEE. Trimming took 1 base from V and 7 from J, leaving 17 bases between them. Time point reported: blood from clinic visit 5 months post-surgery; TSC patient then seizure free. Findings of the study overall: Only CDR3 sequence similarity suggested viral specificity, without known HCMV serostatus.

Method: immunoSEQ multiplex PCR; TCRdb's copy keeps in-frame clones and lacks some. Here the sample spans about 320,000 clones, about 93% being singletons. Concerning this clone: Its antigen is still unknown.

This specimen consisted of peripheral blood, obtained roughly 5 months after surgery. The genes are TRBV5-8 and TRBJ1-2; a possible D gene is TRBD1 (5 bases). The sequence was collected from a boy under three years old with tuberous sclerosis and intractable seizures. In DNA, the CDR3 is TGTGCCAGCAGCTTGTACCGTAGGGGAGATGGTGGCTACACCTTC. Translating gives CASSLYRRGDGGYTF. Complete variable domain (other parts from reference TRBV5-8 and TRBJ1-2): EAGVTQSPTHLIKTRGQQATLRCSPISGHTSVYWYQQALGLGLQFLLWYDEGEERNRGNFPPRFSGRQFPNYSSELNVNALELEDSALYLCASSLYRRGDGGYTFGSGTRLTVV.